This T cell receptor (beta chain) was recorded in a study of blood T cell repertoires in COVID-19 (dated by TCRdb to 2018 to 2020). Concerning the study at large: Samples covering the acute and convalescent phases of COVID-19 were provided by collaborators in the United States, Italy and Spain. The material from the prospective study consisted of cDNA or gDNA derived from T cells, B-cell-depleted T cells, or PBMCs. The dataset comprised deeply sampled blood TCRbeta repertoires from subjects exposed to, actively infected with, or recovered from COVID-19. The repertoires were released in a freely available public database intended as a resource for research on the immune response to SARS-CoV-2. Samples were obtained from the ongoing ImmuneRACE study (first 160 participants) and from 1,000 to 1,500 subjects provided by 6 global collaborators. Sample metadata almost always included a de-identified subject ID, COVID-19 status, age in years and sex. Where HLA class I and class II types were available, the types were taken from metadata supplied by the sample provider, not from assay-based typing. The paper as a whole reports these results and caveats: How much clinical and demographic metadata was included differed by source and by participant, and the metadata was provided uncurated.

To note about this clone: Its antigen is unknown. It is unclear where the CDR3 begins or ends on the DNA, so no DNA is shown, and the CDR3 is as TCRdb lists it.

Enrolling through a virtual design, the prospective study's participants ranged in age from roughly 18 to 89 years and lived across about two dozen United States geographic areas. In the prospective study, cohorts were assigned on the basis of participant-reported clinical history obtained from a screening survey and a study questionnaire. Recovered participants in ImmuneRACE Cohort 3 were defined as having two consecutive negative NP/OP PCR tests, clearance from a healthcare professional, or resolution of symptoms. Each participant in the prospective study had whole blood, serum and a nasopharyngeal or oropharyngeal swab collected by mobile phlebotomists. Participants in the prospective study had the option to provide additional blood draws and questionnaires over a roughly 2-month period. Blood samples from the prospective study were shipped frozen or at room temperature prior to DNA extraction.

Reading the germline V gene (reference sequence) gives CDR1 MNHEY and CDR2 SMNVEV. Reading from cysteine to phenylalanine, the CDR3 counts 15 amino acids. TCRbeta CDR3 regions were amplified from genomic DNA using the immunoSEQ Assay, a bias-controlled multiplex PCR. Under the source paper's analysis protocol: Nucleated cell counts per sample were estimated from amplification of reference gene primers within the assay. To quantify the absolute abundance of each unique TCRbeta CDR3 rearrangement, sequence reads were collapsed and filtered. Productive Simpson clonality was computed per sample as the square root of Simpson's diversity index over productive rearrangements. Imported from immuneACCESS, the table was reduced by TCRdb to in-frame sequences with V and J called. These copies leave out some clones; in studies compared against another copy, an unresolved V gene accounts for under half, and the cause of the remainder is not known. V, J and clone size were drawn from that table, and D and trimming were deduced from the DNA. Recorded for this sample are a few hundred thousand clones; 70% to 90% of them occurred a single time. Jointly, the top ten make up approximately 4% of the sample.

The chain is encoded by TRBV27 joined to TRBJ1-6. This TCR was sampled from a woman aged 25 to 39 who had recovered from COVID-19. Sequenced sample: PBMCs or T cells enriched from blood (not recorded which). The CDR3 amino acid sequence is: CASSFRGRGASPLHF.